The present T cell receptor beta chain was sequenced within a study of blood T cell repertoires in COVID-19. The CDR3 consists of 13 residues. Per the germline V gene, CDR1 is MGHRA and CDR2 is YSYEKL. Between the trimmed V and J ends, which lost 3 bases and 4 bases, there was a span of 10 bases. Original analysis: Counts of nucleated cells, estimated from reference gene primer amplification, were obtained. Using immunoSEQ multiplex PCR, the repertoire was profiled, and TCRdb retains in-frame clones only, with some absent. V and J calls and clone size are copied from that table; D and trimming were computed from the DNA. This sample yields around 33,000 clones, of which more than 70% are seen a single time; under 20% belongs to the top ten.

The TCR was taken from a human donor in a cohort sampled during active COVID-19. The specimen sequenced was peripheral blood. This chain connects TRBV4-1 to TRBJ2-7; D not certain. This CDR3 reads CASSHTDNYEQYF. The DNA of the CDR3 is TGCGCCAGCAGCCACACCGACAATTACGAGCAGTACTTC.